The source of this TCR beta chain is a study of CD8 T cells in ankylosing spondylitis. In making TCR beta libraries, quantitative 5'-RACE with molecular barcodes was used. Each CDR3 protein is one row after TCRdb ran MiXCR on the 5' RACE reads. The sample yields about 110,000 distinct CDR3 sequences, less than 25% seen once. J lost 2 bases, V lost 4 bases, and 11 bases had no gene match. The germline V gene encodes CDR1 LGHDT and CDR2 YNNKEL (reference sequence). This CDR3 is built from 18 residues. General observations from the study: Clones tied to disease were said to be significantly enriched in matched ankylosing spondylitis synovial fluid. Characteristic, it appeared, of ankylosing spondylitis blood was a TCR beta motif of several highly homologous variants.

As concerns this clonotype: Its specificity is not known.

The receptor's source is a male donor with ankylosing spondylitis. Sequenced material: synovial fluid, either unsorted or a sorted T cell fraction (not recorded which). The genes are TRBV3-1 and TRBJ2-3; 11 bases line up with TRBD2. CDR3 amino acids: CASSRYGTSGQNTDTQYF. CDR3 nucleotide sequence: TGTGCCAGCAGCCGATACGGGACTAGCGGACAGAACACAGATACGCAGTATTTT.